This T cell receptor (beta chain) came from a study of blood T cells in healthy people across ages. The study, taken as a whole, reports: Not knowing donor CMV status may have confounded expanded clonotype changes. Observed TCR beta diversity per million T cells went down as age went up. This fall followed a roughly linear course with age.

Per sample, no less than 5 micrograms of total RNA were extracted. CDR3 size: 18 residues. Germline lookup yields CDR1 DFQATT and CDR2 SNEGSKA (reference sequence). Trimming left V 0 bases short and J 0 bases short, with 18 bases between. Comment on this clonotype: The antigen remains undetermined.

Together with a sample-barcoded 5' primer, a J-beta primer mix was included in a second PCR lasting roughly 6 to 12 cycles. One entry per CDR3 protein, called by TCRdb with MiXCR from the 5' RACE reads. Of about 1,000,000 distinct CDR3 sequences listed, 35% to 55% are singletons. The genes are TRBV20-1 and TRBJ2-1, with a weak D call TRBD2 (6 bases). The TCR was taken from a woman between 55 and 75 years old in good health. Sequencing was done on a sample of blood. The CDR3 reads CSARDRGRHSTSYNEQFF. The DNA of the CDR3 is TGCAGTGCTAGAGATCGGGGGAGACATTCGACCTCCTACAATGAGCAGTTCTTC.